This entry lists 4 T cell receptor beta chains sequenced from one sample in a study of CD8+CD57+ T cells in acquired aplastic anemia. Template material for TCR beta VDJ and CDR3 profiling consisted of genomic DNA. MiXCR was run by TCRdb on the reads, yielding one entry per CDR3 protein. The repertoire holds around 200,000 distinct CDR3 sequences, around half seen once, with approximately 9.7% in the top ten. All sequencing subjects had displayed CD8+CD57+ cell expansion on flow cytometry. Specimen: sorted CD4+, CD8+, or CD8+CD57+ T cells (not recorded which) from PBMCs. The receptor source for this set is a human donor with aplastic anemia.

V and J are TRBV4-3 and TRBJ2-7; no clear D gene. Trimming pared 4 bases from V and 1 base from J, leaving 14 bases between. The germline gives CDR1 LGHNA, CDR2 YSLEER. The CDR3 sequence is 15 residues long. CDR3 nucleotides: TGCGCCAGCAGCCGCCTATTGGACCCATCCTACGAGCAGTACTTC. It encodes CASSRLLDPSYEQYF.

J is TRBJ2-5 and V is TRBV20-1; D ambiguous. Trimming shortened V by 5 bases and J by 3 bases, and 4 bases separated the two germline ends. The CDR3 covers 10 residues. Per germline, CDR1 DFQATT and CDR2 SNEGSKA (reference sequence). CDR3: CSALKETQYF. The CDR3 nucleotides are TGCAGTGCTTTGAAAGAGACCCAGTACTTC.

The chain links TRBV7-3 to TRBJ1-2, with D unresolved. Looked up from germline, CDR1 is SGHTA and CDR2 is FQGTGA. There are 16 residues in the CDR3. Deletions cut 2 bases from V and 4 bases from J, with 17 bases between. The CDR3 here is CASSLGRSAGGYGYTF. The CDR3 DNA is TGTGCCAGCAGCTTAGGCCGGAGCGCCGGCGGCTATGGCTACACCTTC.

This chain uses TRBV20-1 with TRBJ2-1; no reliable D call. Trimming shortened V by 0 bases and J by 11 bases, and 14 bases separated the two germline ends. The germline CDR1 and CDR2 sequences are DFQATT and SNEGSKA (reference sequence). The CDR3 spans 13 residues. The CDR3 DNA reads TGCAGTGCTAGAGATCGCATGAGCGCTCAGCAGTTCTTC. This codes for CSARDRMSAQQFF.